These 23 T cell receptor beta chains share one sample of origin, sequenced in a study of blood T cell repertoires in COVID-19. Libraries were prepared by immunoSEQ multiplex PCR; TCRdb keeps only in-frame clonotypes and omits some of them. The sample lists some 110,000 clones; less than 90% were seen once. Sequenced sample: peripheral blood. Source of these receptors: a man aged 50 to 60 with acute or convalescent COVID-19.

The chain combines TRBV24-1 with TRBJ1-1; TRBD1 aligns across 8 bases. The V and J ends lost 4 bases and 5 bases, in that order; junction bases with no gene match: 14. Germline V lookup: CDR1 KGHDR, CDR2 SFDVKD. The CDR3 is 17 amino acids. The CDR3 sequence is CATSDQDRVQVGTEAFF. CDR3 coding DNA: TGTGCCACCAGTGACCAGGACAGGGTTCAAGTAGGGACTGAAGCTTTCTTT.

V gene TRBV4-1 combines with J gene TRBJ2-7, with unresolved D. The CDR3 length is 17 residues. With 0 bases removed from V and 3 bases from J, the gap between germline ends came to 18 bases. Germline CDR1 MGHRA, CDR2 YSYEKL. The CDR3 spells CASSQESRAKLNYEQYF. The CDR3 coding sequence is TGCGCCAGCAGCCAAGAATCTCGAGCTAAACTAAACTACGAGCAGTACTTC.

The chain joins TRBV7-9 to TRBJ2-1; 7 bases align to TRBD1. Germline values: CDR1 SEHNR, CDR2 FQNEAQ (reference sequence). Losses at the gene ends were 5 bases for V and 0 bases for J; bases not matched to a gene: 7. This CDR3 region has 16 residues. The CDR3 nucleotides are TGTGCCAGCAGCCAACTACAGGGGCGCTCCTACAATGAGCAGTTCTTC. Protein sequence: CASSQLQGRSYNEQFF.

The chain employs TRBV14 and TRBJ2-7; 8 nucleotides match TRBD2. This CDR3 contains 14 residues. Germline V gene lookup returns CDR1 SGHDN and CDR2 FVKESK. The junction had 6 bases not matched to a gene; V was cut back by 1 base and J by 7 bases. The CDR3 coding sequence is TGTGCCAGCAGCCAAGCCATTAGCGGGACGGAGCAGTACTTC. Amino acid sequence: CASSQAISGTEQYF.

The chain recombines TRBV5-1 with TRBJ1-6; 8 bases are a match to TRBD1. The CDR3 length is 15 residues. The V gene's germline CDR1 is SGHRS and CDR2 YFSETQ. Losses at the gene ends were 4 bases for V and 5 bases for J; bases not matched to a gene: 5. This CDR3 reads CASSPGQADNSPLHF. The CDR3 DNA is TGCGCCAGCAGCCCGGGACAGGCCGATAATTCACCCCTCCACTTT.

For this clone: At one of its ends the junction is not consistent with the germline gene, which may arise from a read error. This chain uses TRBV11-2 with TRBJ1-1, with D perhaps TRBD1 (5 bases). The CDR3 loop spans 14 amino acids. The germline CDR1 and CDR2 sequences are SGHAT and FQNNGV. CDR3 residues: CASSVENGGTEAFF. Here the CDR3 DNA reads TGTGCCAGCAGCGTAGAGAATGGGGGGACTGAAGCTTTCTTT. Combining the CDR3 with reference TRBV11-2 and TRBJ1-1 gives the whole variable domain EAGVAQSPRYKIIEKRQSVAFWCNPISGHATLYWYQQILGQGPKLLIQFQNNGVVDDSQLPKDRFSAERLKGVDSTLKIQPAKLEDSAVYLCASSVENGGTEAFFGQGTRLTVV.

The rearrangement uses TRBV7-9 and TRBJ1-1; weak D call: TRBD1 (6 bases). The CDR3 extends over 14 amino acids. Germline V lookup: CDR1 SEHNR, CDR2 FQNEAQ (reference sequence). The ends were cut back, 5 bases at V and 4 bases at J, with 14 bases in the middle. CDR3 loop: CASSRLKGGTEAFF. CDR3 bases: TGTGCCAGCAGCCGTCTGAAAGGGGGCACTGAAGCTTTCTTT. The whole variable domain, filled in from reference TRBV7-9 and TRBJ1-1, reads DTGVSQNPRHKITKRGQNVTFRCDPISEHNRLYWYRQTLGQGPEFLTYFQNEAQLEKSRLLSDRFSAERPKGSFSTLEIQRTEQGDSAMYLCASSRLKGGTEAFFGQGTRLTVV.

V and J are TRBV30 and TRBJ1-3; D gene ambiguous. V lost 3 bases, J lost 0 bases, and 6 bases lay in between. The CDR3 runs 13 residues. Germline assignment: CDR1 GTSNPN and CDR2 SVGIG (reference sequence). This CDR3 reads CAWRIHSGNTIYF. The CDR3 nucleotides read TGTGCCTGGAGAATACACTCTGGAAACACCATATATTTT.

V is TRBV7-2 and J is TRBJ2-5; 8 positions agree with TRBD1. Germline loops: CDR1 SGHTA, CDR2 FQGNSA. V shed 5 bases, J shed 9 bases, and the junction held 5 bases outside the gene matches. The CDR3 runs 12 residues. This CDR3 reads CASSRDRLAQYF. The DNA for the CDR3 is TGTGCCAGCAGCCGGGACAGGTTGGCCCAGTACTTC.

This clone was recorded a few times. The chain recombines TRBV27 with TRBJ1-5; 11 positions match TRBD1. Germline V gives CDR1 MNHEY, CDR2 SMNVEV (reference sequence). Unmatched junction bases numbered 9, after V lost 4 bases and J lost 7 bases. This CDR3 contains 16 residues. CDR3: CASSSPGQGVEQPQHF. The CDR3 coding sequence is TGTGCCAGCAGTTCCCCGGGACAGGGGGTGGAACAGCCCCAGCATTTT.

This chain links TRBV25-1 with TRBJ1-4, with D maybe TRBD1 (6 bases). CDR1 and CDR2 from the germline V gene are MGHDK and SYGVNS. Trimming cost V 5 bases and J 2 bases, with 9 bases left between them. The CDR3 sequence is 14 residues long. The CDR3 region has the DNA TGTGCCAGCAGTTCAGGGGCCACTAATGAAAAACTGTTTTTT. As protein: CASSSGATNEKLFF.

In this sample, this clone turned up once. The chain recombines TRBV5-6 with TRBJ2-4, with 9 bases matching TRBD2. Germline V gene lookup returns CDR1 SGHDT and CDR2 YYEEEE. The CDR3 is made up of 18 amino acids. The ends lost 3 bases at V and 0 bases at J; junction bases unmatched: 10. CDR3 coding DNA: TGTGCCAGCAGCTGGGGTAGAGCGGGGGGACTAGCCAAAAACATTCAGTACTTC. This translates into CASSWGRAGGLAKNIQYF.

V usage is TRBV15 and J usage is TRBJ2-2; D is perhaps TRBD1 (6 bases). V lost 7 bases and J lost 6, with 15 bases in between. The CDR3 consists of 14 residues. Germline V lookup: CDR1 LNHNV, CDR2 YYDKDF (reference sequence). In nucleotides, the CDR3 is TGTGCCACCACCAAGGGTGGGACACCCGGGGAGCTGTTTTTT. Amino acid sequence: CATTKGGTPGELFF. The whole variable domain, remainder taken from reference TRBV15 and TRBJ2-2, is DAMVIQNPRYQVTQFGKPVTLSCSQTLNHNVMYWYQQKSSQAPKLLFHYYDKDFNNEADTPDNFQSRRPNTSFCFLDIRSPGLGDTAMYLCATTKGGTPGELFFGEGSRLTVL.

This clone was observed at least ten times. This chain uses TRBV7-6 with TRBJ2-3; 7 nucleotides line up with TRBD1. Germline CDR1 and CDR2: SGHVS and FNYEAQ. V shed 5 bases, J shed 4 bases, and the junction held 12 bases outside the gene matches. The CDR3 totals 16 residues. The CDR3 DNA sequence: TGTGCCAGCAGCCACCCTTCGGGACAGCTATCAGATACGCAGTATTTT. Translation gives CASSHPSGQLSDTQYF.

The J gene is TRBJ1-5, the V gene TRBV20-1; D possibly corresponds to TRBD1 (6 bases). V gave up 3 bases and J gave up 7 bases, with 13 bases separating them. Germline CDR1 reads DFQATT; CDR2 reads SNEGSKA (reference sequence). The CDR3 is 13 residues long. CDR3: CSASRDTGQPQHF. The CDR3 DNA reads TGCAGTGCTAGTAGGGACACCGGGCAGCCCCAGCATTTT.

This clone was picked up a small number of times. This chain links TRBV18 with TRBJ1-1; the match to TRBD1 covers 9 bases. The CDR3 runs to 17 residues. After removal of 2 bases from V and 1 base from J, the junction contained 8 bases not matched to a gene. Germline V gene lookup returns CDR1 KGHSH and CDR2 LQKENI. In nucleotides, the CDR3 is TGTGCCAGCTCACCAGCTGGGACAGGGATCCCGAACACTGAAGCTTTCTTT. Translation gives CASSPAGTGIPNTEAFF.

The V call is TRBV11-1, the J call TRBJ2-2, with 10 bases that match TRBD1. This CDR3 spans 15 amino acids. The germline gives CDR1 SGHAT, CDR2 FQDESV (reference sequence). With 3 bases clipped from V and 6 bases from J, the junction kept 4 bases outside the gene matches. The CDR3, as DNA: TGTGCCAGCAGCTTCGGACAGGGGGGTCCCGGGGAGCTGTTTTTT. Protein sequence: CASSFGQGGPGELFF.

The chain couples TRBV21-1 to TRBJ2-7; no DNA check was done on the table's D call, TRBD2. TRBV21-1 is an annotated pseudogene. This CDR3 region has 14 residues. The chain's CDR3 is CASSKAHGRYEQYF. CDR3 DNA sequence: TGTGCCAGCAGCAAAGCCCACGGTCGGTACGAGCAGTACTTC.

The CDR3 nucleotides read TGTGCTAGTGGTTTGGCAGTCGAGCAGTACTTC. As protein: CASGLAVEQYF. This chain uses TRBV12-5 with TRBJ2-7; D not resolved. The CDR3 sequence is 11 residues long. Per the germline V gene, CDR1 is LGHNT and CDR2 is FRNRAP. Trimming took off 1 base at V and 6 bases at J, with 4 bases between the two ends.

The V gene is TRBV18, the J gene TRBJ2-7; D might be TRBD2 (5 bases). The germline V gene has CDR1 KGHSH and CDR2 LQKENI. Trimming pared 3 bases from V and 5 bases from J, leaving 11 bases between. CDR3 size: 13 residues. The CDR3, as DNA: TGTGCCAGCTCACCTGGAGGATCCGACGAGCAGTACTTC. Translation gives CASSPGGSDEQYF.

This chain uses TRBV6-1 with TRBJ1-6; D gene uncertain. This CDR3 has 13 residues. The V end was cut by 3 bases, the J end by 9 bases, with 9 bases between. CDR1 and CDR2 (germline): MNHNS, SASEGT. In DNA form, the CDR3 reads TGTGCCAGCAGTGACAGGAGGACTTCACCCCTCCACTTT. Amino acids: CASSDRRTSPLHF.

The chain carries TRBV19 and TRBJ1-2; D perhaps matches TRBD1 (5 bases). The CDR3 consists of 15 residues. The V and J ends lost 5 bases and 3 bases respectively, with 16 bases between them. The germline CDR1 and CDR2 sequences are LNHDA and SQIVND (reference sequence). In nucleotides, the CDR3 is TGTGCCAGTAGTCCCTCCCACGCGGGGGACTATGGCTACACCTTC. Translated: CASSPSHAGDYGYTF.

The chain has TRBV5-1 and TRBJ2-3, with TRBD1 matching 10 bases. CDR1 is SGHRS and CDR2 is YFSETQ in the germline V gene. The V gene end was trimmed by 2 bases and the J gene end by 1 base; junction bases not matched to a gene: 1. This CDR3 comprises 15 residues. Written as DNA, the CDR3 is TGCGCCAGCAGCTTCGGGACAGGGGGCACAGATACGCAGTATTTT. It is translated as CASSFGTGGTDTQYF.